This T cell receptor beta chain emerged from a study of blood T cells in healthy people across ages (dated by TCRdb to between 2015 and 2017). As for the study more broadly: Template switching captured roughly one uniquely barcoded TCR beta cDNA molecule per two T cells in model experiments. Four age groups were formed from the donors: young (average approximately 17 years), middle-aged (approximately 41), aged (roughly 56) and long-lived (roughly 81). The study analyzed two additional independent replicas of 1 million unique cDNA reads from the same blood draw for two donors, one aged 18 to 30 and one aged 80 or older. Using deep sequencing normalized with unique cDNA molecular identifiers, the study measured how TCR beta repertoire diversity changes with age. Donors of different ages were randomly distributed across sequencing lanes to avoid experimental bias.

On this clonotype: What this receptor recognizes is not known. No per-base quality is available; no much larger clone lies one base away.

Results and caveats for the whole study, not just this receptor: Estimates of total diversity based on one million sequenced T cells were regarded as lower bounds and as underestimates. There was a strong correlation between observed TCR beta diversity and the percentage of naive T cells measured by flow cytometry. Because profiling used bulk unsorted PBMCs, naive and antigen-experienced compartments could not be compared conclusively. Because donor CMV infection status was unknown, age-related changes in expanded clonotypes were potentially confounded. Observed TCR beta diversity per million T cells fell roughly linearly with age, and a significant reduction was already apparent by age around 39. Compared with the aged group, more naive CD4+ T cells, fewer expanded clones and increased TCR diversity were shown by the long-lived group, suggesting age selection.

Via the germline V gene, CDR1 is SGHTA and CDR2 FQGNSA. The germline V and J ends show losses of 5 bases and 0 bases respectively, and no gene match explains 7 bases of the junction. The CDR3 spans 17 residues, from the cysteine through the phenylalanine. Left in the record is the CDR3 DNA by itself, 51 bases read in frame from the first base. The library came from 5' RACE. Data came from an Illumina HiSeq 2500. A second PCR of 7 to 11 cycles was run with a J-beta primer mix and a sample-barcoded 5' primer. A unique molecular identifier was introduced onto each TCR beta cDNA molecule by a template-switch 5' adaptor carrying 12 random nucleotides. At least 3 million CDR3-containing paired-end reads were obtained from each sample. First-strand cDNA was synthesized from all RNA with the Mint cDNA synthesis kit, primed by a TRBC-specific oligonucleotide. Following uracil-DNA glycosylase treatment, all cDNA underwent a first 18-cycle PCR with the universal primers M1SS and BC2_uni_R. The study's own analysis went as follows. For normalization, 1 million high-quality reads were randomly selected from each sample, with every read carrying a distinct molecular identifier. Reads with shared molecular identifiers were discarded instead of being binned into consensus sequences. MiTCR, set to a Q25 quality threshold and the strictest error-elimination algorithm, was used for CDR3 identification, clonotype clustering and error correction. Lower-bound total TCR beta diversity was estimated with a nonparametric unseen species model using Euler transformation. TCRdb reprocessed the public reads (quality trimming at Q25 with fastp, clone calling with MiXCR) and kept in-frame beta chains. Rows are unified per CDR3 protein, each entry keeping the most common DNA and genes. These V and J calls originate from TCRdb's pipeline instead of the authors' own analysis. The sample table contains 1.5 million to 2 million distinct CDR3 sequences; only one count was recorded for 28% of them. Approximately 7.7% of the sample is taken by the ten largest.

Systemically healthy Caucasian individuals from Russia, 35 to 40 in total and aged about 6 to 95 years, were included as donors. Approximately 9.7 milliliters of peripheral blood were drawn from each donor into EDTA-treated Vacutainer tubes. Ficoll-Paque density-gradient centrifugation was used to isolate PBMCs, with at least 6.5 million per sample. Total RNA, at least 6 micrograms per sample, was extracted from PBMCs with Trizol reagent. The percentages of naive CD45RAhigh/CD27high T cells were determined by flow cytometry on a PBMC aliquot from every donor. The specimen sequenced was blood. The V and J genes are TRBV7-2 and TRBJ2-1; TRBD1 fits 10 bases in the junction. The source is a woman aged 25 to 39 in good health. In nucleotides, the sequence is TGTGCCAGCAGCCCCGAGACAGGGGGCGCCTCCTACAATGAGCAGTTCTTC. Translated, it gives CASSPETGGASYNEQFF.